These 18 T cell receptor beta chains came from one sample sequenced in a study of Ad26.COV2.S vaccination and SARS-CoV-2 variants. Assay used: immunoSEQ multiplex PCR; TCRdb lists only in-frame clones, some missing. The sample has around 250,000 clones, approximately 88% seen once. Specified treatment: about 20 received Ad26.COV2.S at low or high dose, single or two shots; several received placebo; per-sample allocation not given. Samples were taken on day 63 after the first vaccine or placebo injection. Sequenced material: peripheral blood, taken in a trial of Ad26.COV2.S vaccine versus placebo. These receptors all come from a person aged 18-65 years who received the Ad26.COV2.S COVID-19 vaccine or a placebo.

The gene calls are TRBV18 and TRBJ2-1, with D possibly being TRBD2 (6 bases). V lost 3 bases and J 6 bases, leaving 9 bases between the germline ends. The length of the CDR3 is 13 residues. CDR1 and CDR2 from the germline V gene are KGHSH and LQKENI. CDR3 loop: CASSPLGGNEQFF. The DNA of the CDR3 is TGTGCCAGCTCACCGTTGGGGGGCAATGAGCAGTTCTTC.

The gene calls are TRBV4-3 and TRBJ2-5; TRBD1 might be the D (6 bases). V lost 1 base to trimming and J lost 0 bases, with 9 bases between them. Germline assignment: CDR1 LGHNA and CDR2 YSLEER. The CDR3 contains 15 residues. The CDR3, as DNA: TGCGCCAGCAGCCAAGCCACAGGGTACCAAGAGACCCAGTACTTC. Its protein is CASSQATGYQETQYF.

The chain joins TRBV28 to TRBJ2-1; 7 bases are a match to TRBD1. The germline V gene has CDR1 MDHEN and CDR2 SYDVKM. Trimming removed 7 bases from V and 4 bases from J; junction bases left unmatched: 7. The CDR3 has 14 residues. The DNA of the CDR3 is TGTGCCAGCAAAAGGCCGGGACAGTACAATGAGCAGTTCTTC. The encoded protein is CASKRPGQYNEQFF.

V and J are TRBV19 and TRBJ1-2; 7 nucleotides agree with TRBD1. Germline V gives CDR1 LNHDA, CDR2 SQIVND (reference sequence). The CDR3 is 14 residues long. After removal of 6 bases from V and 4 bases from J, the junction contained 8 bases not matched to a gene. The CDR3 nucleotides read TGTGCCAGTAGGACGTCAGGGGGGGTCTATGGCTACACCTTC. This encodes CASRTSGGVYGYTF.

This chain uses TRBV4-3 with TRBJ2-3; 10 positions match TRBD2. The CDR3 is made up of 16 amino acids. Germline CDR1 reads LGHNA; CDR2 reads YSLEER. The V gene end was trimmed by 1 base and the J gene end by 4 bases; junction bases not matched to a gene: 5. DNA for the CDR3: TGCGCCAGCAGCCAAGCCCTAGCGGGAGTTGCAGATACGCAGTATTTT. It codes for CASSQALAGVADTQYF.

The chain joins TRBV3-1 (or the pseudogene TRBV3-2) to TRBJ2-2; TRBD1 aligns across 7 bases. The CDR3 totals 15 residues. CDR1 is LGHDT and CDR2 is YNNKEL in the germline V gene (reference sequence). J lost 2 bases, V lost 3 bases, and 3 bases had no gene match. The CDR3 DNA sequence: TGTGCCAGCAGCCATGGGGACAGAAACACCGGGGAGCTGTTTTTT. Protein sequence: CASSHGDRNTGELFF.

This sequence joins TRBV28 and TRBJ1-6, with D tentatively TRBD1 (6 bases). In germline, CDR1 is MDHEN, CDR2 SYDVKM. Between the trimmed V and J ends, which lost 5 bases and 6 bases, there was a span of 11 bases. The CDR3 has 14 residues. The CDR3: CASSTRRGNSPLHF. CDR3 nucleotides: TGTGCCAGCAGTACCCGCAGGGGTAATTCACCCCTCCACTTT. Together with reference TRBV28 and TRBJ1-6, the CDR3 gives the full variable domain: DVKVTQSSRYLVKRTGEKVFLECVQDMDHENMFWYRQDPGLGLRLIYFSYDVKMKEKGDIPEGYSVSREKKERFSLILESASTNQTSMYLCASSTRRGNSPLHFGNGTRLTVT.

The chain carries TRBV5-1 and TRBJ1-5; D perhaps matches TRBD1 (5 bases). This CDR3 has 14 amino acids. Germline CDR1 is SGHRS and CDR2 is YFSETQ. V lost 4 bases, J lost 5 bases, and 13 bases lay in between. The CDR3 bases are TGCGCCAGCAGCGAAACAGGCGGCTATCAGCCCCAGCATTTT. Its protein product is CASSETGGYQPQHF.

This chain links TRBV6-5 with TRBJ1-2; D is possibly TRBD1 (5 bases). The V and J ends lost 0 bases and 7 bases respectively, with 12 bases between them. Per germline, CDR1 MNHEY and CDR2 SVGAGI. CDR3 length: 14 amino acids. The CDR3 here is CASSYSSREGGYTF. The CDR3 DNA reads TGTGCCAGCAGTTACTCGAGCAGGGAGGGTGGCTACACCTTC.

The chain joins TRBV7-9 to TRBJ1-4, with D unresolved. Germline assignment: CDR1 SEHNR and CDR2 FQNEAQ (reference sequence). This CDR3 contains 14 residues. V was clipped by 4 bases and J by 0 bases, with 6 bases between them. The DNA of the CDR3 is TGTGCCAGCAGCTGGGCTGCAACTAATGAAAAACTGTTTTTT. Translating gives CASSWAATNEKLFF.

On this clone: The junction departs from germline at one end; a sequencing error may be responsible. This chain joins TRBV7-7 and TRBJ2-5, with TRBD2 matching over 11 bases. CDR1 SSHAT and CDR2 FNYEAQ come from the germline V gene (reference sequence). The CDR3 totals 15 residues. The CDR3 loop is CASSPLAGGQETQYF. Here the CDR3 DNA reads TGTGCTAGCAGCCCATTAGCGGGGGGGCAAGAGACCCAGTACTTC. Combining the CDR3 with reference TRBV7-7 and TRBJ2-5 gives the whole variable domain GAGVSQSPRYKVTKRGQDVTLRCDPISSHATLYWYQQALGQGPEFLTYFNYEAQPDKSGLPSDRFSAERPEGSISTLTIQRTEQRDSAMYRCASSPLAGGQETQYFGPGTRLLVL.

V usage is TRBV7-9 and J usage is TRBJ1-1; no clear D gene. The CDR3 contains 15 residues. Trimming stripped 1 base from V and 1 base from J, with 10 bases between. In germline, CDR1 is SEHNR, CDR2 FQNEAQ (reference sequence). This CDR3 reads CASSLEEGRNTEAFF. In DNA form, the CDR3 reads TGTGCCAGCAGCTTAGAGGAGGGCCGGAACACTGAAGCTTTCTTT. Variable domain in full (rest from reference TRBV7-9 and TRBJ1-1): DTGVSQNPRHKITKRGQNVTFRCDPISEHNRLYWYRQTLGQGPEFLTYFQNEAQLEKSRLLSDRFSAERPKGSFSTLEIQRTEQGDSAMYLCASSLEEGRNTEAFFGQGTRLTVV.

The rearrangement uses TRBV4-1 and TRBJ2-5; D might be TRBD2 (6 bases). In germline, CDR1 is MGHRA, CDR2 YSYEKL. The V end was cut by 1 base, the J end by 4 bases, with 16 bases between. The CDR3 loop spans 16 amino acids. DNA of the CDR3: TGCGCCAGCAGCCAAGCTCGATGGGGGGAACCAGAGACCCAGTACTTC. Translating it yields CASSQARWGEPETQYF.

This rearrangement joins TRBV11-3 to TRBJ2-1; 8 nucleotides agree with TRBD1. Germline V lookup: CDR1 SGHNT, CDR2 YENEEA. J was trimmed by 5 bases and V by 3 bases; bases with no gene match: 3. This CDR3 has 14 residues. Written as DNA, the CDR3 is TGTGCCAGCAGCTTCCAGGGGGCGCACAATGAGCAGTTCTTC. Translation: CASSFQGAHNEQFF.

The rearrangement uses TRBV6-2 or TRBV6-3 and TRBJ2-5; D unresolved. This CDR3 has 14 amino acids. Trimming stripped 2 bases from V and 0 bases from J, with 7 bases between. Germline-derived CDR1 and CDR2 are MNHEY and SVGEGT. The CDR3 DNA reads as TGTGCCAGCAGTTACGCAGCGTACCAAGAGACCCAGTACTTC. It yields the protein CASSYAAYQETQYF.

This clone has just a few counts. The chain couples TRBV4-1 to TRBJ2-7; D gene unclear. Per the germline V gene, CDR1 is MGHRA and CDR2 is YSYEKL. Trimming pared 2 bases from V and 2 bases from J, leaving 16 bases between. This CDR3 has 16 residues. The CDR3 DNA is TGCGCCAGCAGCCAATGGACGGCAGAAAATCCCTACGAGCAGTACTTC. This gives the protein CASSQWTAENPYEQYF.

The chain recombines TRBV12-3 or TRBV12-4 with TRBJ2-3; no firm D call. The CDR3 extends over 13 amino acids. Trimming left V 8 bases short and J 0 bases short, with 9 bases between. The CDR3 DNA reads TGTGCCAGCCGGGCTGCTAGCACAGATACGCAGTATTTT. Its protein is CASRAASTDTQYF.

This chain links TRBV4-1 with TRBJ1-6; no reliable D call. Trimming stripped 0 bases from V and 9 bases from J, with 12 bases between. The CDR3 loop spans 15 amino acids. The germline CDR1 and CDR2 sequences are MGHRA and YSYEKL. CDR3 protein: CASSQEQRGISPLHF. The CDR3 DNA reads TGCGCCAGCAGCCAAGAGCAGCGGGGAATTTCACCCCTCCACTTT.